This is a list of T cell receptor beta chains from one sample in a study of Ad26.COV2.S vaccination and SARS-CoV-2 variants. The table came from immunoSEQ multiplex PCR; TCRdb's copy has only in-frame clones and leaves some out. The sample carries about 680,000 clones, approximately 88% recorded once. This specimen was peripheral blood, taken in a trial of Ad26.COV2.S vaccine versus placebo. Every receptor here comes from a person aged 18-60 years who received the Ad26.COV2.S COVID-19 vaccine or a placebo. The CDR3 runs from the conserved cysteine through the conserved F or W. The order of the fields is D gene, V gene, J gene, CDR3 protein, CDR3 DNA. D genes are given only for firm matches.

>TRBD1|TRBV9|TRBJ2-3
CASSVTGEKGDTQYF
TGTGCCAGCAGCGTGACAGGGGAGAAGGGAGATACGCAGTATTTT
>TRBD2|TRBV5-1|TRBJ2-3
CASSSGLVHRTDTQYF
TGCGCCAGCAGCTCTGGACTAGTACATCGCACAGATACGCAGTATTTT
>.|TRBV6-5|TRBJ2-1
CASNRPSSYNEQFF
TGTGCCAGCAACCGGCCTAGCTCCTACAATGAGCAGTTCTTC
>.|TRBV6-5|TRBJ1-4
CASSRGSGEKLFF
TGTGCCAGCAGTAGAGGGTCGGGTGAAAAACTGTTTTTT
>.|TRBV14|TRBJ2-3
CASSREEDTDTQYF
TGTGCCAGCAGCCGCGAGGAGGACACAGATACGCAGTATTTT
>.|TRBV24-1|TRBJ2-1
CATSAQGLSYNEQFF
TGTGCCACCAGTGCCCAAGGACTCTCCTACAATGAGCAGTTCTTC
>.|TRBV23-1|TRBJ2-1
CASSQSMGTLSYNEQFF
TGCGCCAGCAGTCAATCGATGGGTACCCTCTCCTACAATGAGCAGTTCTTC
>.|TRBV10-3|TRBJ1-5
CAISEGSQPQHF
TGTGCCATCAGTGAGGGTAGCCAGCCCCAGCATTTT
>.|TRBV30|TRBJ2-3
CAWSVGGDTQYF
TGTGCCTGGAGTGTAGGGGGGGATACGCAGTATTTT
>TRBD2|TRBV6-5|TRBJ2-1
CASSPGLANEQFF
TGTGCCAGCAGCCCGGGACTAGCAAATGAGCAGTTCTTC
>.|TRBV18|TRBJ1-1
CASSPGDLNTEAFF
TGTGCCAGCTCACCAGGGGACCTGAACACTGAAGCTTTCTTT
>TRBD2|TRBV15|TRBJ2-1
CATSTTSGSYNEQFF
TGTGCCACCAGCACCACTAGCGGGAGCTACAATGAGCAGTTCTTC
>.|TRBV9|TRBJ2-5
CASSPQNAPQETQYF
TGTGCCAGCAGCCCACAGAACGCTCCCCAAGAGACCCAGTACTTC
>TRBD1|TRBV6-6|TRBJ2-5
CASRLGQAQETQYF
TGTGCCAGCAGACTAGGACAGGCACAAGAGACCCAGTACTTC
>.|TRBV12-3/TRBV12-4|TRBJ1-5
CASSLGGLQPQHF
TGTGCCAGCAGTTTGGGGGGGTTGCAGCCCCAGCATTTT
>.|TRBV3-1/TRBV3-2|TRBJ1-6
CASSQSGGDSPLHF
TGTGCCAGCAGCCAATCCGGGGGGGATTCACCCCTCCACTTT
>.|TRBV5-1|TRBJ1-5
CASSLEPENQPQHF
TGCGCCAGCAGCTTGGAGCCAGAAAATCAGCCCCAGCATTTT
>TRBD2|TRBV5-4|TRBJ2-2
CASSSQREWNTGELFF
TGTGCCAGCAGCAGTCAGCGGGAGTGGAACACCGGGGAGCTGTTTTTT